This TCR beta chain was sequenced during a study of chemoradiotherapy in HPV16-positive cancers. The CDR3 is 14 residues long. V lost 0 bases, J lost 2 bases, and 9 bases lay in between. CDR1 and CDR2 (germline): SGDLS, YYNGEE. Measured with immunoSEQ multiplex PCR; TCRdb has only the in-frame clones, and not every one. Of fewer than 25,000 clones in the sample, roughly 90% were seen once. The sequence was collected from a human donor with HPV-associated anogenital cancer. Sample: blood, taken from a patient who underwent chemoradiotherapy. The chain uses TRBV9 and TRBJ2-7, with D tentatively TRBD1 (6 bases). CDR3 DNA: TGTGCCAGCAGCGTAGCAACAGGGCCCTACGAGCAGTACTTC. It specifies CASSVATGPYEQYF.